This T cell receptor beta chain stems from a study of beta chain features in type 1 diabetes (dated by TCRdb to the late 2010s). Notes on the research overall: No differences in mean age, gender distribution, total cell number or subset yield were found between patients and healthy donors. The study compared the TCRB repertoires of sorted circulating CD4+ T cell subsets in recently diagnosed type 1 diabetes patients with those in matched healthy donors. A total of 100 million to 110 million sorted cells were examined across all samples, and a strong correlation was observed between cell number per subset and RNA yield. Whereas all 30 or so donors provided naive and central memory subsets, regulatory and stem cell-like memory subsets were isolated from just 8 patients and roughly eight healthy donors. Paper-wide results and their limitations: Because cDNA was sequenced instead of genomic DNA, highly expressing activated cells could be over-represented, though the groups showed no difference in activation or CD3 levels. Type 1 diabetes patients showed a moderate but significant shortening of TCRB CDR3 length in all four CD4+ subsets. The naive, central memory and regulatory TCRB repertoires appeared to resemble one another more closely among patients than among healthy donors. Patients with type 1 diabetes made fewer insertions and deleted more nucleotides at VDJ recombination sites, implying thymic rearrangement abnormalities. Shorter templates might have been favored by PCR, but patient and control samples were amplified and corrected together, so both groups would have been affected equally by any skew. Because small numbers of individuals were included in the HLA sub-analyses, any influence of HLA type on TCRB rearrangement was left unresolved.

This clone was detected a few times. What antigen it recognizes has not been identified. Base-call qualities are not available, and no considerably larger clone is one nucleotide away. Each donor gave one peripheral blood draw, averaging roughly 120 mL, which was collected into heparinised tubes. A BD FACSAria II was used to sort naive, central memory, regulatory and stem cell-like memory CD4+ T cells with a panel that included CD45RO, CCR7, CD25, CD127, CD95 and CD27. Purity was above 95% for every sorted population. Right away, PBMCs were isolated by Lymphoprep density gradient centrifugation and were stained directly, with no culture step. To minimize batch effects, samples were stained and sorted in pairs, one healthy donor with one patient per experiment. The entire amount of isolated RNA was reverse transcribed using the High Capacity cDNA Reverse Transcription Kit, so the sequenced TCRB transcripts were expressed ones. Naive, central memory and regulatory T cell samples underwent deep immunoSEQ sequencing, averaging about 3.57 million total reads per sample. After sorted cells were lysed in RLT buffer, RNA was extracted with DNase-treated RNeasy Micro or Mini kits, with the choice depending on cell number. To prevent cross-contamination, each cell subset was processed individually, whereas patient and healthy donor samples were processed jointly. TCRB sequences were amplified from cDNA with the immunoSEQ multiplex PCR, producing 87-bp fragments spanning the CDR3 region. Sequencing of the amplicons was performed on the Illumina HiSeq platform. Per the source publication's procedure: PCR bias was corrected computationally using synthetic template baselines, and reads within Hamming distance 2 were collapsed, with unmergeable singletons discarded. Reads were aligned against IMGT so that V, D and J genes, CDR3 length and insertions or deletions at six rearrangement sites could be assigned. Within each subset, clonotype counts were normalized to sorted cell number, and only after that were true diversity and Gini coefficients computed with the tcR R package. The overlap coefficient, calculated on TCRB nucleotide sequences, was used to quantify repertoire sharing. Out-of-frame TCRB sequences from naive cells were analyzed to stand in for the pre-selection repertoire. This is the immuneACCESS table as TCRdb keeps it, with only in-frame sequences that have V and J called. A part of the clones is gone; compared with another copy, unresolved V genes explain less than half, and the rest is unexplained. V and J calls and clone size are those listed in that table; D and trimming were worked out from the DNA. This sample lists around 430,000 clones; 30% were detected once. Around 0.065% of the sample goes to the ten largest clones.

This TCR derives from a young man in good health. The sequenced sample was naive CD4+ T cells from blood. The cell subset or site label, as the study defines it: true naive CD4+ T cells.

The CDR3 amino acid sequence is: CASSMTFPYEQYF. The nucleotide sequence reads TGTGCCAGTAGTATGACGTTTCCCTACGAGCAGTACTTC. The sequence joins TRBV19 to TRBJ2-7; too little of a D gene remains to name it. V lost 3 bases and J lost 2 bases; the stretch between them is 8 bases long. Reading the germline V gene (reference sequence) gives CDR1 LNHDA and CDR2 SQIVND. The CDR3 covers 13 residues, taking in both the cysteine and the phenylalanine. The read is trimmed to its CDR3 DNA, 39 bases read in frame from base 1.